The source of this T cell receptor (beta chain) is a study of T cell responses to AZD1222 COVID-19 vaccine. Sequencing used immunoSEQ multiplex PCR; TCRdb keeps in-frame clones, though not all of them. The sample comprises 150,000 to 200,000 clones, approximately 92% of which are singletons, and less than 4% rests with the top ten. Looked up from germline, CDR1 is MDHEN and CDR2 is SYDVKM. J was trimmed by 0 bases and V by 4 bases; bases with no gene match: 6. The CDR3 has 16 residues. The sequence came from an adult who received the MenACWY meningococcal vaccine as a control. The rearrangement joins TRBV28 to TRBJ1-3, with 7 bases matching TRBD1. The material was peripheral blood, obtained 28 days after the second dose of the MenACWY control vaccine. The CDR3 here is CASSYADRDSGNTIYF. The CDR3 DNA is TGTGCCAGCAGTTACGCCGACAGGGACTCTGGAAACACCATATATTTT.